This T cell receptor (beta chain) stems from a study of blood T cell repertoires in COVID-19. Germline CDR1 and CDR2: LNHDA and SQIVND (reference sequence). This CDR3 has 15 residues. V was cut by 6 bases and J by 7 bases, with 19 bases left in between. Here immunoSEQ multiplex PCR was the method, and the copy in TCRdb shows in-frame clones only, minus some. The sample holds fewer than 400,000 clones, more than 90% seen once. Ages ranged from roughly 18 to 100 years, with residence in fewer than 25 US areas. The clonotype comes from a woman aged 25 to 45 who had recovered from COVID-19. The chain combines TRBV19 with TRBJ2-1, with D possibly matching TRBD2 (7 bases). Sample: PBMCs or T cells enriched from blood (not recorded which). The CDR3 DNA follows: TGTGCCAGTAGCCACTGGGGGGGGGCTTTGAATGAGCAGTTCTTC. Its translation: CASSHWGGALNEQFF.